Given below is one T cell receptor beta chain in context. The V segment lost 0 bases and the J segment 4 bases; nucleotides outside the gene matches: 9. This CDR3 contains 18 residues. Germline lookup yields CDR1 LGHNA and CDR2 YSLEER. These data are taken from a study of T cell changes during pregnancy in multiple sclerosis. Assay used: immunoSEQ multiplex PCR; TCRdb lists only in-frame clones, some missing. The profile shows about 55,000 clones, about 95% of them singletons. The starting material was CD8+ T cells from peripheral blood mononuclear cells, obtained after pregnancy. The J gene is TRBJ2-1, the V gene TRBV4-3; 10 bases align to TRBD2. The TCR comes from a female donor with multiple sclerosis, enrolled in a pregnancy study. The CDR3 loop is CASSQDLLGTSAYNEQFF. CDR3 DNA sequence: TGCGCCAGCAGCCAAGATCTCCTGGGGACTAGCGCGTACAATGAGCAGTTCTTC.